This T cell receptor (beta chain) appears in the sequencing data of a study of T cell responses to AZD1222 COVID-19 vaccine. Study information: Timing groups of about 4 and about 12 weeks for second doses were pooled.

Study results and caveats: Spike-specific TCR repertoires showed rising breadth and depth after two AZD1222 doses. The peak T cell response came first, and repertoires were sampled only after it. Unmutated variant regions are reportedly the target of nearly half of TCRs that are spike-specific.

A remark on this clone: Its target is unknown.

Germline V lookup: CDR1 SNHLY, CDR2 FYNNEI. The CDR3 has 15 residues. V was cut by 4 bases and J by 4 bases, with 17 bases left in between. Profiling relied on immunoSEQ multiplex PCR, and the TCRdb table lists in-frame clones only, not all of them. The sample has 150,000 to 180,000 clones, roughly nine tenths seen once; the top ten hold 15% to 20%. The chain uses TRBV2 and TRBJ2-7; possible D gene TRBD2, 5 bases. The TCR sequence derives from an adult in good health. The specimen was peripheral blood, collected on day 0 of AZD1222 vaccination. DNA of the CDR3: TGTGCCAGCAGTGGGTACGGGATTCAGTCATACGAGCAGTACTTC. Translation: CASSGYGIQSYEQYF. Full variable domain (remainder filled in from reference TRBV2 and TRBJ2-7): EPEVTQTPSHQVTQMGQEVILRCVPISNHLYFYWYRQILGQKVEFLVSFYNNEISEKSEIFDDQFSVERPDGSNFTLKIRSTKLEDSAMYFCASSGYGIQSYEQYFGPGTRLTVT.